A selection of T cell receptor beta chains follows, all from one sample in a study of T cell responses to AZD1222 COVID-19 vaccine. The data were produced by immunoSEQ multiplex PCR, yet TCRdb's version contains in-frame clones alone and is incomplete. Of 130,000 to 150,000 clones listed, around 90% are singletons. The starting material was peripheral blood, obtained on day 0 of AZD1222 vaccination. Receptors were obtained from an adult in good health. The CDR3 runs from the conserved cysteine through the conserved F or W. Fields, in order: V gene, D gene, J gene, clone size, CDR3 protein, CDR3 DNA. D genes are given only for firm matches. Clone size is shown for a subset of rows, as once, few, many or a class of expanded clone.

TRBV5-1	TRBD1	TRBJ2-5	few	CASSPRQGWETQYF	TGCGCCAGCAGCCCACGACAGGGGTGGGAGACCCAGTACTTC
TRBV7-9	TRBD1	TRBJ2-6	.	CASWASTGIGLSGANVLTF	TGTGCCAGTTGGGCCTCGACAGGGATCGGGCTCTCTGGGGCCAACGTCCTGACTTTC
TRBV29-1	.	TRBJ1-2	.	CSATSGTNGGYTF	TGCAGCGCGACGTCAGGGACTAACGGTGGCTACACCTTC
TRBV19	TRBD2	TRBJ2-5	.	CASSLTSGRKETQYF	TGTGCCAGTAGTCTGACTAGCGGGAGGAAAGAGACCCAGTACTTC
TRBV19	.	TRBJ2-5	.	CASSPVSVGETQYF	TGTGCCAGTAGTCCCGTCTCCGTTGGGGAGACCCAGTACTTC
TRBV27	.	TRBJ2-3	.	CASSYQGQRGTDTQYF	TGTGCCAGCAGCTATCAAGGACAGAGAGGCACAGATACGCAGTATTTT
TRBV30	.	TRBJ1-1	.	CACTRGSTEAFF	TGTGCCTGCACCCGGGGCTCAACTGAAGCTTTCTTT
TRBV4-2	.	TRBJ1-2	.	CASSQDGGEGGYTF	TGTGCCAGCAGCCAAGATGGGGGCGAGGGCGGCTACACCTTC
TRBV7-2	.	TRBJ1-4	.	CASSLERVATNEKLFF	TGTGCCAGCAGCTTGGAGAGGGTAGCGACTAATGAAAAACTGTTTTTT
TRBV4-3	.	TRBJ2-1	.	CASSPQPGSSYNEQFF	TGCGCCAGCAGCCCCCAGCCAGGGAGCTCCTACAATGAGCAGTTCTTC
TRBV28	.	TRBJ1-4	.	CASSFRVEKLFF	TGTGCCAGCAGTTTTCGGGTTGAAAAACTGTTTTTT
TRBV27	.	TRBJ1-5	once	CASSSGLNQPQHF	TGTGCCAGCAGTTCAGGGCTCAATCAGCCCCAGCATTTT
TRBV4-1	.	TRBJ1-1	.	CASSQATARIGLNTEAFF	TGCGCCAGCAGCCAAGCAACAGCCAGAATTGGGTTGAACACTGAAGCTTTCTTT
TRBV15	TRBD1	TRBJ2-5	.	CATSSDSGQEETQYF	TGTGCCACCAGCAGTGACTCGGGACAGGAAGAGACCCAGTACTTC
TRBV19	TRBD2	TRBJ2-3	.	CASSIGSGGRADTQYF	TGTGCCAGTAGTATAGGGTCGGGAGGACGTGCAGATACGCAGTATTTT
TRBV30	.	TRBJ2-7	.	CAWSTGEGSYEQYF	TGTGCCTGGAGTACAGGGGAGGGGTCCTACGAGCAGTACTTC
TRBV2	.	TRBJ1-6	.	CASSEARQGYNSPLHF	TGTGCCAGCAGTGAAGCGCGGCAGGGATATAATTCACCCCTCCACTTT
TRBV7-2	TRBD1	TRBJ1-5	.	CASSGTGGGQPQHF	TGTGCCAGCAGCGGGACAGGGGGCGGACAGCCCCAGCATTTT
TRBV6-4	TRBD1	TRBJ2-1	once	CASSDSGTGGSLEQFF	TGTGCCAGCAGTGACTCCGGGACAGGGGGAAGTCTTGAGCAGTTCTTC
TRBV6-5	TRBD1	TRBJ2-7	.	CASSLRGRDEQYF	TGTGCCAGCAGTTTGAGGGGGCGCGACGAGCAGTACTTC
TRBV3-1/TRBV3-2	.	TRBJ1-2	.	CASSQMGGFYGYTF	TGTGCCAGCAGCCAAATGGGGGGTTTTTATGGCTACACCTTC
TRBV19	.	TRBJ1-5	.	CASSDSGGGQPQHF	TGTGCCAGTAGTGACTCGGGAGGAGGCCAGCCCCAGCATTTT
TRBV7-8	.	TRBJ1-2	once	CASSLGEVRSYGYTF	TGTGCCAGCAGCTTAGGGGAGGTGAGAAGCTATGGCTACACCTTC
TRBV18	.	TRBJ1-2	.	CASSSGGDPKGYGYTF	TGTGCCAGCTCAAGCGGAGGGGACCCCAAAGGCTATGGCTACACCTTC
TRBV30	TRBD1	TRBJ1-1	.	CAWSKPGQGPTESGTEAFF	TGTGCCTGGAGTAAACCGGGACAGGGGCCTACAGAGAGTGGAACTGAAGCTTTCTTT
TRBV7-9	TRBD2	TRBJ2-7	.	CASSYTGTTPPYEQYF	TGTGCCAGCAGCTACACCGGGACTACTCCCCCTTACGAGCAGTACTTC
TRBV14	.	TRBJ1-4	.	CASSQVWDRATNEKLFF	TGTGCCAGCAGCCAAGTGTGGGACCGTGCAACTAATGAAAAACTGTTTTTT
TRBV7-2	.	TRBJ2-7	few	CASSSGPWGEQYF	TGTGCCAGCAGCTCGGGGCCCTGGGGGGAGCAGTACTTC
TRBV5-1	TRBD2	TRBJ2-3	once	CASRIAGGDTQYF	TGCGCCAGCAGAATAGCGGGAGGAGATACGCAGTATTTT
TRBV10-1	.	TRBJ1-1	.	CASRVGTEAFF	TGCGCCAGCAGGGTCGGGACTGAAGCTTTCTTT
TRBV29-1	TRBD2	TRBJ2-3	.	CSGGLAGDTQYF	TGCAGCGGGGGACTAGCGGGAGATACGCAGTATTTT
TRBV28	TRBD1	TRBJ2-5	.	CASRKGQGGETQYF	TGTGCCAGCAGGAAGGGACAGGGCGGAGAGACCCAGTACTTC
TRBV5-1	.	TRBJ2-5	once	CASSDLRLETQYF	TGCGCCAGCAGCGATCTCCGGTTGGAGACCCAGTACTTC
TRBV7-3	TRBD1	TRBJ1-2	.	CASSLSTGGLNGYTF	TGTGCCAGCAGCTTATCGACAGGGGGCTTGAATGGCTACACCTTC
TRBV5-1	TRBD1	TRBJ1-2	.	CASSLGGGQFNYGYTF	TGCGCCAGCAGCTTGGGCGGGGGACAGTTTAACTATGGCTACACCTTC
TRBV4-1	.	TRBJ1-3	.	CASSQEMAYSGNTIYF	TGCGCCAGCAGCCAAGAGATGGCTTACTCTGGAAACACCATATATTTT
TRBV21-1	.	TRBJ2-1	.	CASSPPKLDEQFF	TGTGCCAGCAGCCCCCCTAAGCTGGATGAGCAGTTCTTC
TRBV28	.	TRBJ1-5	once	CASCDVLNQPQHF	TGTGCCAGCTGTGACGTACTCAATCAGCCCCAGCATTTT
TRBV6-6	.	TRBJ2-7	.	CASNFFPSSYEQYF	TGTGCCAGCAACTTCTTTCCCAGCTCCTACGAGCAGTACTTC
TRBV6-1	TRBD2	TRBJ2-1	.	CASSEAYYAGGNEQFF	TGTGCCAGCAGTGAAGCGTATTATGCGGGAGGCAATGAGCAGTTCTTC
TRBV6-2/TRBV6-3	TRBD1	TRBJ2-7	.	CASSTQGAWDEQYF	TGTGCCAGCAGTACCCAGGGGGCGTGGGACGAGCAGTACTTC
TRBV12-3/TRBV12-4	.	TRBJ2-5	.	CASSLVGRETQYF	TGTGCCAGCAGTTTGGTGGGGCGGGAGACCCAGTACTTC
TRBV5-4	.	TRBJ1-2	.	CASKQQGNYGYTF	TGTGCCAGCAAACAACAGGGCAACTATGGCTACACCTTC
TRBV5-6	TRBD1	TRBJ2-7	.	CASSPGTGAYEQYF	TGTGCCAGCAGCCCGGGGACAGGGGCCTACGAGCAGTACTTC
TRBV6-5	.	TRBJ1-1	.	CASSYSTREGTEAFF	TGTGCCAGCAGTTACTCGACCAGGGAGGGCACTGAAGCTTTCTTT
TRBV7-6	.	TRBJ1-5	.	CASTSGGNQPQHF	TGTGCCAGCACCTCAGGGGGCAATCAGCCCCAGCATTTT
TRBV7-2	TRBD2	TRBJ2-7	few	CASSDRLAGPYEQYF	TGTGCCAGCAGCGACAGACTAGCGGGTCCCTACGAGCAGTACTTC
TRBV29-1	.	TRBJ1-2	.	CSVEFGYGYTF	TGCAGCGTTGAATTCGGGTATGGCTACACCTTC
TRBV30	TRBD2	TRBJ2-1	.	CAWRMTSGRPENYNEQFF	TGTGCCTGGAGGATGACTAGCGGGAGGCCAGAAAACTACAATGAGCAGTTCTTC
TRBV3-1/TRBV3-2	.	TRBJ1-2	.	CASSLDYYGYTF	TGTGCCAGCAGCCTAGATTACTATGGCTACACCTTC
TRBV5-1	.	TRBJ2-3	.	CASMSSGAGDTDTQYF	TGCGCCAGCATGTCCTCGGGGGCAGGAGACACAGATACGCAGTATTTT
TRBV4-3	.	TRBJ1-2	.	CASRVLGAYGYTF	TGCGCCAGCAGAGTGTTGGGGGCCTATGGCTACACCTTC